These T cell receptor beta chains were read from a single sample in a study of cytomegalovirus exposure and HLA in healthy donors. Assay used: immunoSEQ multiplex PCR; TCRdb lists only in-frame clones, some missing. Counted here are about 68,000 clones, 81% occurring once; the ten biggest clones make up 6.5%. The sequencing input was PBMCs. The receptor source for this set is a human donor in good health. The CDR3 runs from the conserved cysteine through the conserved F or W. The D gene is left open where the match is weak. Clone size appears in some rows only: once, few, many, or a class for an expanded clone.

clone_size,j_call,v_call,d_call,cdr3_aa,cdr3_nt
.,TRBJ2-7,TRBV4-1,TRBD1,CASSQETGGIYEQYF,TGCGCCAGCAGCCAGGAGACAGGGGGTATCTACGAGCAGTACTTC
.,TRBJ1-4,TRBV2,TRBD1,CASSERTRGRGEKLFF,TGTGCCAGCAGTGAAAGGACCAGGGGGCGCGGTGAAAAACTGTTTTTT
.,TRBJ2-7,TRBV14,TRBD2,CASSFSGGNFYEQYF,TGTGCCAGCAGTTTTAGCGGGGGGAACTTCTACGAGCAGTACTTC
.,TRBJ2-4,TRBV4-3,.,CASSQDRAGLNIQYF,TGCGCCAGCAGCCAAGATCGGGCGGGGTTAAACATTCAGTACTTC
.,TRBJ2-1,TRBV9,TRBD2,CASSAPGLASDEQFF,TGTGCCAGCAGCGCTCCGGGACTAGCCTCGGATGAGCAGTTCTTC
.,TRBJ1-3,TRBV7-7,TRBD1,CASSLGGGSSSGNTIYF,TGTGCCAGCAGCTTAGGAGGGGGCTCTAGCTCTGGAAACACCATATATTTT
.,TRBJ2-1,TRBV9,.,CASSQGGGQEFF,TGTGCCAGCAGCCAGGGGGGGGGACAGGAATTCTTC
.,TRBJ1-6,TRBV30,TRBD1,CAWSVRDRGASPLHF,TGTGCCTGGAGTGTACGGGACAGGGGGGCTTCACCCCTCCACTTT
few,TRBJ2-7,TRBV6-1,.,CASTRFYEQYF,TGTGCCAGCACGCGGTTCTACGAGCAGTACTTC
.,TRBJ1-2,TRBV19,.,CASSNQGLNRDGYPF,TGTGCCAGTAGCAATCAGGGGTTGAATCGGGATGGCTACCCCTTC
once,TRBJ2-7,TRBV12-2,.,CASRLEGGAGDTYEQYF,TGTGCAAGTCGCTTAGAAGGTGGAGCAGGGGACACATACGAGCAGTACTTC
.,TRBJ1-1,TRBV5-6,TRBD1,CASSGKLGGRNTEAFF,TGTGCCAGCAGTGGAAAGCTAGGGGGCAGGAACACTGAAGCTTTCTTT
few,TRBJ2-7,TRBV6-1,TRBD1,CASSEGVWAGGAKAYEQYF,TGTGCCAGCAGTGAAGGGGTTTGGGCAGGGGGCGCAAAGGCCTACGAGCAGTACTTC
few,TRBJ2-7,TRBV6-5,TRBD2,CASSSSGNYEQYF,TGTGCCAGCAGTTCTAGCGGGAACTACGAGCAGTACTTC
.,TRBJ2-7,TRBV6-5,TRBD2,CASIQHRTRSYEQYF,TGTGCCAGCATTCAACATCGGACTAGATCCTACGAGCAGTACTTC
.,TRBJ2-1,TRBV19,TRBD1,CASTLTGPSYNEQFF,TGTGCCAGTACCTTGACAGGGCCCTCCTACAATGAGCAGTTCTTC
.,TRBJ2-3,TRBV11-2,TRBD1,CASSLAQGAKSTDTQYF,TGTGCCAGCAGCTTAGCCCAGGGGGCGAAGAGCACAGATACGCAGTATTTT
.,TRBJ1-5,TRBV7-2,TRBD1,CASSLGGAGGPPQHF,TGTGCCAGCAGCTTAGGGGGGGCAGGGGGGCCTCCCCAGCATTTT
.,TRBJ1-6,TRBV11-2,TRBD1,CASSRGTGGYNSPLHF,TGTGCCAGCAGCCGCGGGACAGGGGGCTATAATTCACCCCTCCACTTT
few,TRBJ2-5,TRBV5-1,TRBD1,CASSTGTARIRETQYF,TGCGCCAGCAGTACTGGGACAGCTCGTATCCGGGAGACCCAGTACTTC
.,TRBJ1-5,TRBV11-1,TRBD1,CASRWTGRQPQHF,TGTGCCAGCAGGTGGACAGGACGTCAGCCCCAGCATTTT
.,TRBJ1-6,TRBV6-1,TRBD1,CASSPDRAFNSPLHF,TGTGCCAGCAGTCCTGACAGGGCCTTTAATTCACCCCTCCACTTT
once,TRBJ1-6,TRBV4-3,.,CASSPGFSSYNSPLPF,TGCGCCAGCAGCCCGGGGTTCAGCTCCTATAATTCACCCCTCCCCTTT
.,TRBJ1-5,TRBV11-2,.,CASSSGRAGNQPQHF,TGTGCCAGCAGCTCAGGCAGGGCGGGCAATCAGCCCCAGCATTTT
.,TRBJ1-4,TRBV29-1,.,CSVEPWHVQGVKKLFF,TGCAGCGTTGAACCCTGGCATGTACAGGGAGTGAAAAAACTGTTTTTT
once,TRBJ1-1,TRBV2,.,CASSVEVGNTEAFF,TGTGCCAGCAGTGTGGAGGTCGGGAACACTGAAGCTTTCTTT
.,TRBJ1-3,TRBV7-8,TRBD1,CASSRGQQIAGGTIYF,TGTGCCAGCAGCCGGGGACAGCAAATAGCTGGAGGCACCATATATTTT
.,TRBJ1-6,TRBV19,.,CASRQGILPLHF,TGTGCCAGTAGACAGGGCATTCTGCCCCTCCACTTT
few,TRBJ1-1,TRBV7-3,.,CASSLSGGGGPNTEAFF,TGTGCCAGCAGCTTAAGCGGGGGTGGTGGTCCGAACACTGAAGCTTTCTTT
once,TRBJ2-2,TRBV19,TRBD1,CASSRQGAGTGELFF,TGTGCCAGTAGCCGACAGGGGGCGGGCACCGGGGAGCTGTTTTTT
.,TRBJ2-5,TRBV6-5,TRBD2,CASSPSGGAQETQYF,TGTGCCAGCAGCCCGAGCGGGGGAGCTCAAGAGACCCAGTACTTC
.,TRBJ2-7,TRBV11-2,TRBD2,CASSLVGGGLSSYEQYF,TGTGCCAGCAGCTTAGTGGGCGGGGGACTTAGCTCCTACGAGCAGTACTTC
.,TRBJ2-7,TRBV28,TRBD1,CASSRDQGALAF,TGTGCCAGCAGTAGGGACCAGGGGGCGCTGGCCTTC
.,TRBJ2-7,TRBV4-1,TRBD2,CASSSRTSGYEQYF,TGCGCCAGCAGCTCCCGGACTAGCGGATACGAGCAGTACTTC
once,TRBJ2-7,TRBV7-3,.,CASSLSGGALNEQYF,TGTGCCAGCAGCTTAAGTGGGGGGGCCTTGAACGAGCAGTACTTC
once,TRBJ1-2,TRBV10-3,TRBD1,CAISGGQGDGYTF,TGTGCCATCAGTGGGGGACAGGGAGATGGCTACACCTTC
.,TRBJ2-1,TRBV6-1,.,CASRRTDSYNKQFF,TGTGCCAGCAGACGGACAGACTCCTACAATAAGCAGTTCTTC
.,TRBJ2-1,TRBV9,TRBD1,CASSAGTGATSSYNEQFF,TGTGCCAGCAGCGCCGGGACAGGGGCGACCAGCTCCTACAATGAGCAGTTCTTC
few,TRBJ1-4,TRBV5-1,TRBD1,CASSFGTGVRNEKLFF,TGCGCCAGCAGCTTCGGGACAGGGGTGCGAAATGAAAAACTGTTTTTT
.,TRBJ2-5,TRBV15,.,CATSRDWDTETQYF,TGTGCCACCAGCAGAGATTGGGACACAGAGACCCAGTACTTC
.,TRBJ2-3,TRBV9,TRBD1,CASTIGTGQGADTQYF,TGTGCCAGCACCATCGGGACGGGACAGGGTGCTGATACGCAGTATTTT
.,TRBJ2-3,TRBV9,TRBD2,CASSVAGLAGTDTQYF,TGTGCCAGCAGCGTAGCAGGACTAGCGGGCACAGATACGCAGTATTTT
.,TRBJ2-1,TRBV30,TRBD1,CAWSLLGQGADEQFF,TGTGCCTGGAGTCTCCTCGGACAGGGGGCGGATGAGCAGTTCTTC
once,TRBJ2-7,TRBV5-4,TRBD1,CASSWGTGSYEQYF,TGTGCCAGCAGCTGGGGGACAGGGAGCTACGAGCAGTACTTC
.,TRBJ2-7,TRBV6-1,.,CATGQQGGGFEQYF,TGTGCCACCGGGCAACAGGGGGGGGGTTTCGAGCAGTACTTC